This TCR beta chain was recorded in a study of T cell changes during pregnancy in multiple sclerosis (dated 2019 in TCRdb). Regarding the complete study: The study examined how the T cell repertoire changed over the course of pregnancy in women with multiple sclerosis.

The CDR3, from cysteine to phenylalanine, totals 15 residues. The read is trimmed to its CDR3 DNA, 45 bases read in frame from base 1. V lost 5 bases and J lost 0 bases; the stretch between them is 10 bases long. CDR1 and CDR2 were assigned from the germline V gene as SGHAT and FQNNGV. The protocol used for the library was the immunoSEQ multiplex PCR assay. TCRdb provides this immuneACCESS table in a form limited to in-frame rearrangements. Some clones are lacking; in checked studies, under half of them reflect an unresolved V gene, and why the rest are absent is not known. This sample lists under 35,000 clones; about nine tenths were detected once. Of the sample, 6% to 9% falls within the top ten clones. Concerning this clone: This receptor's antigen is unknown. There are no base qualities to consult, and no much larger clone falls within one base.

Here the sequenced sample was CD8+ T cells from peripheral blood mononuclear cells, taken before pregnancy. Recombination joined TRBV11-2 with TRBJ1-4; a confident D gene designation cannot be given. This receptor was identified in a female donor with multiple sclerosis, enrolled in a pregnancy study. CDR3 sequence: CASSRVASTNEKLFF. The nucleotides read TGTGCCAGCAGCCGGGTGGCCTCAACTAATGAAAAACTGTTTTTT.